These 29 T cell receptor beta chains were all obtained from the same sample, sequenced in a study of T cell clonality in common variable immunodeficiency. Assay used: immunoSEQ multiplex PCR; TCRdb lists only in-frame clones, some missing. The sample contains tens of thousands of clones, none of them singletons. Material for sequencing was peripheral blood mononuclear cells. These TCRs come from a person aged 18 to 70 in good health.

This clone came up a few times. The CDR3 end falls 3 residues outside the read, so it is completed with the germline J gene. This chain links TRBV10-2 with TRBJ2-3; D gene unclear. There are 16 residues in the CDR3. Germline V CDR1 and CDR2: WSHSY, SAAADI. Trimming pared 6 bases from V and 0 bases from J, leaving 16 bases between. This chain's CDR3 is CASRVFSVDSTDTQYF. Partial CDR3 DNA: TGCGCCAGCAGGGTTTTCAGCGTTGATAGCACAGATACG.

Notes on this clone: The read ends 3 residues shy of where the CDR3 ends; the end is completed using the germline J gene. The chain employs TRBV20-1 and TRBJ1-3; D is unresolved. The CDR3 runs 14 residues. Trimming took 1 base from V and 1 from J, leaving 8 bases between them. Germline CDR1 and CDR2: DFQATT and SNEGSKA (reference sequence). The CDR3 loop is CSARGPRSGNTIYF. Incomplete CDR3 DNA: TGCAGTGCTAGAGGCCCACGGTCTGGAAACACC.

At least ten counts were recorded for this clone. The CDR3 loop is CASSLANEQYF. CDR3 bases read: TGTGCCAGCAGTTTGGCCAACGAG. J is TRBJ2-7 and V is TRBV6-2 or TRBV6-3; D is uncertain. The read falls 3 residues short of the CDR3 end, and the missing part is taken from the germline J gene. The germline CDR1 and CDR2 sequences are MNHEY and SVGEGT. The CDR3 sequence is 11 residues long. Trimming took off 4 bases at V and 5 bases at J, with 6 bases between the two ends.

This clone was counted ten times or more. The missing CDR3 end, 3 residues past where the read stops, is filled in from the germline J gene. This rearrangement joins TRBV6-8 to TRBJ1-3; no clear D. V lost 7 bases and J 8 bases, leaving 24 bases between the germline ends. The CDR3 sequence is 16 residues long. The V gene's germline CDR1 is MNHGY and CDR2 SAAAGT. The sequenced CDR3 bases are TGTGCCAGCACCACAGTAAACAGATGTAACCCCTACACC. Residues: CASTTVNRCNPYT. In full, the CDR3 reads CASTTVNRCNPYTIYF.

This clone has at least ten counts. From the germline J gene comes the end of the CDR3, since the read stops 3 residues before it. The V and J genes are TRBV7-9 and TRBJ1-1; D remains unclear. V lost 5 bases and J 6 bases, leaving 19 bases between the germline ends. The length of the CDR3 is 15 residues. Germline CDR1 is SEHNR and CDR2 is FQNEAQ (reference sequence). The CDR3 is CASSPTTRREAEAFF. CDR3 DNA, as far as it was read: TGTGCCAGCAGCCCAACCACTAGGAGGGAAGCTGAA. The full variable domain, with the rest looked up from reference TRBV7-9 and TRBJ1-1, is DTGVSQNPRHKITKRGQNVTFRCDPISEHNRLYWYRQTLGQGPEFLTYFQNEAQLEKSRLLSDRFSAERPKGSFSTLEIQRTEQGDSAMYLCASSPTTRREAEAFFGQGTRLTVV.

This clone has ten or more counts. The CDR3 end falls 3 residues outside the read, so it is completed with the germline J gene. The genes are TRBV5-1 and TRBJ2-7, with D possibly being TRBD1 (6 bases). CDR3 length: 12 amino acids. The germline V and J ends were trimmed by 7 bases and 3 bases, with 11 bases remaining between them. Germline V gene sequence: CDR1 SGHRS, CDR2 YFSETQ. The sequenced part of the CDR3 DNA is TGCGCCAGCGGCCTACAGGGCTACGAG. It encodes CASGLQGYE. The complete CDR3 reads CASGLQGYEQYF.

This clone was seen many times. Sequencing ends 3 residues short of the CDR3 end; the germline J gene provides the rest. V usage is TRBV20-1 and J usage is TRBJ1-3; possibly TRBD1 for D (5 bases). The germline V gene has CDR1 DFQATT and CDR2 SNEGSKA (reference sequence). The CDR3 length is 14 residues. Deletions cut 4 bases from V and 0 bases from J, with 10 bases between. CDR3 in amino acids: CSAIKTDSGNTIYF. The part of the CDR3 DNA that was read is TGCAGTGCTATTAAGACAGACTCTGGAAACACC.

This clone came up many times. The read terminates 3 residues before the CDR3 end, so the remaining end is supplied by the germline J gene. The chain is built from TRBV5-1 and TRBJ2-2, with 8 bases fitting TRBD1. The CDR3 runs to 15 residues. Germline V CDR1 and CDR2: SGHRS, YFSETQ. The CDR3 region is CASSLVRGQGEKLFF. CDR3 DNA (partial): TGCGCCAGCAGCTTGGTCAGGGGGCAGGGTGAAAAG. The variable domain in full, completed from reference TRBV5-1 and TRBJ2-2, reads KAGVTQTPRYLIKTRGQQVTLSCSPISGHRSVSWYQQTPGQGLQFLFEYFSETQRNKGNFPGRFSGRQFSNSRSEMNVSTLELGDSALYLCASSLVRGQGEKLFFGEGSRLTVL.

The table lists this clone with many counts. The read terminates 3 residues before the CDR3 end, so the remaining end is supplied by the germline J gene. The chain combines TRBV7-6 with TRBJ2-7; TRBD2 agrees at 7 bases. CDR1 is SGHVS and CDR2 is FNYEAQ in the germline V gene. There are 16 residues in the CDR3. The J segment lost 2 bases and the V segment lost 2 bases, leaving 9 bases of the junction unmatched. This chain's CDR3 is CASSLSAGDGTYEQYF. The part of the CDR3 DNA that was read is TGTGCCAGCAGCTTATCCGCGGGGGATGGGACCTACGAG. The variable domain in full, completed from reference TRBV7-6 and TRBJ2-7, reads GAGVSQSPRYKVTKRGQDVALRCDPISGHVSLYWYRQALGQGPEFLTYFNYEAQQDKSGLPNDRFSAERPEGSISTLTIQRTEQRDSAMYRCASSLSAGDGTYEQYFGPGTRLTVT.

This clone showed up many times. The read falls 3 residues short of the CDR3 end, and the missing part is taken from the germline J gene. The gene calls are TRBV10-3 and TRBJ2-2; D call uncertain. Trimming pared 0 bases from V and 6 bases from J, leaving 8 bases between. CDR1 ENHRY and CDR2 SYGVKD come from the germline V gene. The CDR3 has 14 amino acids. The CDR3 region is CAISESFLSGELFF. Partial CDR3 DNA: TGTGCCATCAGTGAGTCGTTTCTTTCCGGGGAG.

At least ten counts were recorded for this clone. The sequenced fragment ends 3 residues before the CDR3 boundary, so the rest is inferred from the germline J gene. The chain recombines TRBV29-1 with TRBJ2-2, with D possibly TRBD1 on 6 matching bases. The germline CDR1 and CDR2 sequences are SQVTM and ANQGSEA. The CDR3 loop spans 14 amino acids. Trimming removed 1 base from V and 3 bases from J, with 9 bases in between. The CDR3 loop is CSVEGTVDTGELFF. The CDR3 DNA, read in part, is TGCAGCGTTGAAGGGACAGTTGACACCGGGGAG.

This clone was recorded at least ten times. The read gets to within 3 residues of the CDR3 end, and the germline J gene fills in the rest. V and J are TRBV5-1 and TRBJ2-5, with 9 bases fitting TRBD2. The V gene's germline CDR1 is SGHRS and CDR2 YFSETQ. The junction had 7 bases not matched to a gene; V was cut back by 2 bases and J by 5 bases. CDR3 length: 15 amino acids. CDR3 DNA, as far as it was read: TGCGCCAGCAGCTTCCTGGCGGGGGGGCGGGAGACC. Amino acids: CASSFLAGGRET. The complete CDR3 reads CASSFLAGGRETQYF.

This clone was observed at least ten times. The read gets to within 3 residues of the CDR3 end, and the germline J gene fills in the rest. The chain recombines TRBV10-3 with TRBJ1-6, with 8 nucleotides matching TRBD1. Germline loops: CDR1 ENHRY, CDR2 SYGVKD. This CDR3 has 17 residues. Trimming took 2 bases from V and 5 from J; bases not matched to a gene: 8. The CDR3 sequence is CAISETRGQEHNSPLHF. Partial CDR3 DNA: TGTGCCATCAGTGAGACAAGGGGACAGGAACATAATTCACCC.

Points on this clone: The read gets to within 3 residues of the CDR3 end, and the germline J gene fills in the rest. The chain is built from TRBV7-9 and TRBJ1-4, with D perhaps matching TRBD1 (5 bases). This CDR3 contains 15 residues. Trimming pared 3 bases from V and 4 bases from J, leaving 12 bases between. Looked up from germline, CDR1 is SEHNR and CDR2 is FQNEAQ (reference sequence). CDR3 protein: CASSFIGGNNEKLFF. The part of the CDR3 DNA that was read is TGTGCCAGCAGCTTTATCGGGGGGAATAATGAAAAA.

This clone was seen only a few times. The read ends 3 residues shy of where the CDR3 ends; the end is completed using the germline J gene. This chain links TRBV30 with TRBJ2-2, with a possible D match to TRBD1 (6 bases). Germline CDR1 and CDR2: GTSNPN and SVGIG (reference sequence). There are 18 residues in the CDR3. This CDR3 is CAWSGLTDREATNEKLFF. The CDR3 DNA, read in part, is TGTGCCTGGAGTGGCCTCACGGACAGAGAAGCAACTAATGAAAAG. The entire variable domain, with the rest obtained from reference TRBV30 and TRBJ2-2, is as follows: SQTIHQWPATLVQPVGSPLSLECTVEGTSNPNLYWYRQAAGRGLQLLFYSVGIGQISSEVPQNLSASRPQDRQFILSSKKLLLSDSGFYLCAWSGLTDREATNEKLFFGEGSRLTVL.

With respect to this clone: The read gets to within 3 residues of the CDR3 end, and the germline J gene fills in the rest. The chain is built from TRBV5-1 and TRBJ2-1; a weak D match, TRBD1 (6 bases). V lost 3 bases to trimming and J lost 9 bases, with 19 bases between them. This CDR3 is 15 amino acids long. Germline assignment: CDR1 SGHRS and CDR2 YFSETQ. CDR3 in amino acids: CASSSLPRQVSEQFF. The sequenced part of the CDR3 DNA is TGCGCCAGCAGCTCCCTACCTCGACAGGTCAGTGAG. Variable domain in full (rest from reference TRBV5-1 and TRBJ2-1): KAGVTQTPRYLIKTRGQQVTLSCSPISGHRSVSWYQQTPGQGLQFLFEYFSETQRNKGNFPGRFSGRQFSNSRSEMNVSTLELGDSALYLCASSSLPRQVSEQFFGPGTRLTVL.

The table lists this clone with many counts. CDR3 DNA (partial): TGTGCCTGGAGTGTAAGTGCCCCCCTACAGGGTCAGGGGAAA. Its translation is CAWSVSAPLQGQGK. The whole CDR3 reads CAWSVSAPLQGQGKAFF. The chain recombines TRBV30 with TRBJ1-1; tentative D call: TRBD1 (6 bases). The read stops 3 residues short of the end of the CDR3; the missing end is completed from the germline J gene. Per the germline V gene, CDR1 is GTSNPN and CDR2 is SVGIG (reference sequence). This CDR3 contains 17 residues.

With respect to this clone: A much larger clone differs from this one at a single base, so this may be a read error. Coverage ceases 3 residues before the CDR3 finishes, and the germline J gene fills in the end. This chain joins TRBV19 and TRBJ1-5, with D perhaps TRBD1 (5 bases). The CDR3 spans 16 residues. The V and J ends lost 10 bases and 3 bases respectively, with 22 bases between them. Germline V lookup: CDR1 LNHDA, CDR2 SQIVND (reference sequence). The CDR3 loop reads CATRWGEGMNNQPQHF. The CDR3 bases that were read are TGTGCCACTAGGTGGGGGGAGGGCATGAACAATCAGCCC.

In this sample, this clone turned up many times. The read falls 3 residues short of the CDR3 end, and the missing part is taken from the germline J gene. V and J are TRBV19 and TRBJ2-7; 7 bases match TRBD1. Trimming removed 7 bases from V and 1 base from J; junction bases left unmatched: 10. The V gene's germline CDR1 is LNHDA and CDR2 SQIVND (reference sequence). The CDR3 sequence is 15 residues long. CDR3 amino acids: CASMETGSLSYEQYF. The part of the CDR3 DNA that was read is TGTGCCAGTATGGAGACAGGGAGCCTATCCTACGAG.

Note on this clone: With a much larger clone just one base away, this may be a read error. CDR3 amino acids: CASSPRGAEPLFF. The CDR3 bases that were read are TGTGCCAGCAGCCCTCGGGGGGCGGAACCG. This chain joins TRBV7-9 and TRBJ2-2, with D perhaps matching TRBD2 (7 bases). The sequenced fragment ends 3 residues before the CDR3 boundary, so the rest is inferred from the germline J gene. CDR1 is SEHNR and CDR2 is FQNEAQ in the germline V gene (reference sequence). This CDR3 is built from 13 residues.

This clone was picked up many times. The CDR3 end falls 3 residues outside the read, so it is completed with the germline J gene. The chain joins TRBV19 to TRBJ1-6; D perhaps matches TRBD1 (5 bases). Germline V gene data show CDR1 as LNHDA and CDR2 as SQIVND (reference sequence). The CDR3 runs to 15 residues. V was pared by 5 bases and J by 6 bases, with 14 bases between. The CDR3 loop is CASSPRWGLNSPLHF. CDR3 DNA, as far as it was read: TGTGCCAGTAGTCCCCGATGGGGCCTTAATTCACCC.

To note about this clone: The read gets to within 3 residues of the CDR3 end, and the germline J gene fills in the rest. This chain uses TRBV19 with TRBJ1-2, with 8 bases matching TRBD1. This CDR3 is built from 14 residues. With V trimmed by 4 bases and J by 4 bases, 5 bases remained unmatched. Germline V gene data show CDR1 as LNHDA and CDR2 as SQIVND (reference sequence). The CDR3 here is CASSTGGNIYGYTF. The CDR3 bases that were read are TGTGCCAGTAGTACAGGGGGCAACATCTATGGC.

This clone was seen repeatedly, ten times or more. The read ends 3 residues before the CDR3 terminus; that terminus is restored from the germline J gene. The chain uses TRBV28 and TRBJ2-7, with 8 bases lining up with TRBD2. Trimming cost V 2 bases and J 0 bases; bases outside gene matches: 6. This CDR3 spans 16 amino acids. Germline lookup yields CDR1 MDHEN and CDR2 SYDVKM. Incomplete CDR3 DNA: TGTGCCAGCAGTTTACGCGGACTAGCCAGCTCCTACGAG. Residues: CASSLRGLASSYE. The full CDR3 protein is CASSLRGLASSYEQYF.

This clone was detected many times. The read ends 3 residues shy of where the CDR3 ends; the end is completed using the germline J gene. The V and J genes are TRBV5-6 and TRBJ2-3, with D unresolved. V gave up 3 bases and J gave up 2 bases, with 7 bases separating them. There are 13 residues in the CDR3. CDR1 is SGHDT and CDR2 is YYEEEE in the germline V gene. CDR3 DNA (partial): TGTGCCAGCAGCTCATCTACCACAGATACG. This gives the protein CASSSSTTDT. The full CDR3 protein reads CASSSSTTDTQYF.

This clone showed up many times. Coverage ceases 3 residues before the CDR3 finishes, and the germline J gene fills in the end. This chain uses TRBV7-6 with TRBJ1-1; D is possibly TRBD1 (6 bases). Germline loops: CDR1 SGHVS, CDR2 FNYEAQ. CDR3 length equals 18 residues. V was shortened by 1 base and J by 2 bases, with 20 bases between the two germline ends. The CDR3 sequence is CASSLVGGFGRGNTEAFF. The part of the CDR3 DNA that was read is TGTGCCAGCAGCTTAGTAGGGGGTTTCGGCAGGGGTAACACTGAA.

The table lists this clone with many counts. The CDR3 extends 3 residues past the end of the read, so its final part is completed from the germline J gene. The chain combines TRBV23-1 with TRBJ2-7, with 9 positions matching TRBD1. TRBV23-1 is known as an ORF, though its function is uncertain. J gave up 1 base and V 4 bases, and 11 bases lay outside the gene matches. The CDR3 has 17 amino acids. Partial CDR3 DNA: TGCGCCAGCAGTCGCCAAACCGGGACAGGGCTTTCCTACGAG. This translates into CASSRQTGTGLSYE. In full, the CDR3 reads CASSRQTGTGLSYEQYF.

This clone was seen at least ten times. The read comes to an end 3 residues before the CDR3 does, leaving the germline J gene to fill in the end. This chain joins TRBV12-3 or TRBV12-4 and TRBJ2-7; D call uncertain. The CDR3 is 11 amino acids. V was trimmed by 8 bases and J by 4 bases, leaving 9 bases between them. CDR3 DNA (partial): TGTGCCAGCCAACCTACTTACGAG. Its translation: CASQPTYE. The whole CDR3 sequence is CASQPTYEQYF.

This clone was detected many times. Sequencing ends 3 residues short of the CDR3 end; the germline J gene provides the rest. J is TRBJ2-6 and V is TRBV20-1; D gene uncertain. Germline V gene sequence: CDR1 DFQATT, CDR2 SNEGSKA (reference sequence). The CDR3 is 15 amino acids. V shed 0 bases and J shed 0 bases, with 6 bases lying between them. CDR3 amino acids: CSARDHFSGANVLTF. Partial CDR3 DNA: TGCAGTGCTAGAGACCACTTCTCTGGGGCCAACGTC.

In its sample, this clone was seen many times. Read coverage stops 3 residues before the CDR3 terminus; the germline J gene supplies the remainder. This chain connects TRBV19 to TRBJ2-1; TRBD2 aligns across 10 bases. Germline lookup yields CDR1 LNHDA and CDR2 SQIVND (reference sequence). The CDR3 is made up of 16 amino acids. The V and J ends lost 5 bases and 1 base, in that order; junction bases with no gene match: 5. Here the CDR3 reads CASSPGAGGSYNEQFF. The DNA read from the CDR3 is TGTGCCAGTAGTCCAGGAGCGGGGGGGTCCTACAATGAG.